These T cell receptor beta chains were read from a single sample in a study of control samples from healthy donors and cancer patients. Libraries were prepared by immunoSEQ multiplex PCR; TCRdb keeps only in-frame clonotypes and omits some of them. The sample has 60,000 to 70,000 clones, roughly 80% seen once. Sequencing was carried out using PBMCs. The source is a woman between 45 and 60 years old with lung cancer. Both conserved end residues are part of each CDR3. D genes are given only for firm matches. Expanded clones are given a class, and other clones once, few, many or no size at all.

size	V	D	J	DNA	CDR3
once	TRBV2	.	TRBJ1-2	TGTGCCAGCAGGAGAGACTCAACTCCCTATGGCTACACCTTC	CASRRDSTPYGYTF
few	TRBV4-3	TRBD2	TRBJ2-1	TGCGCCAGCAGCCAAACCGCCTCTAGCGGGGGAATCTACAATGAGCAGTTCTTC	CASSQTASSGGIYNEQFF
.	TRBV7-9	.	TRBJ1-1	TGTGCCAGCAGCCCACAACAGGGTAACACTGAAGCTTTCTTT	CASSPQQGNTEAFF
.	TRBV27	.	TRBJ1-1	TGTGCCAGCAGTTTGACAGGGAACACTGAAGCTTTCTTT	CASSLTGNTEAFF
once	TRBV27	.	TRBJ1-2	TGTGCCAGCAGCCCTTCAGACGGGCCCTATGGCTACACCTTC	CASSPSDGPYGYTF
.	TRBV7-2	TRBD1	TRBJ1-2	TGTGCCAGCAGCTTGTCGGGACAGGGATGGAACTATGGCTACACCTTC	CASSLSGQGWNYGYTF
few	TRBV10-3	.	TRBJ2-6	TGTGCCATCAGTGAGTCCCCGGCAGCGGGGGCCAACGTCCTGACTTTC	CAISESPAAGANVLTF
once	TRBV4-3	TRBD1	TRBJ2-3	TGCGCCAGCAGCCAAGAGAGGGGGCCCGGGGATACGCAGTATTTT	CASSQERGPGDTQYF
.	TRBV6-2/TRBV6-3	TRBD1	TRBJ1-4	TGTGCCAGCAGTTGGGGACAGGGCGGAAAACTGTTTTTT	CASSWGQGGKLFF
.	TRBV2	.	TRBJ1-1	TGTGCCAGCGGGGGGGCTGAAGCTTTCTTT	CASGGAEAFF
few	TRBV5-4	.	TRBJ2-3	TGTGCCAGCAGATCCGGGGTAGGGGATACGCAGTATTTT	CASRSGVGDTQYF
.	TRBV18	.	TRBJ1-4	TGTGCCAGCTCACCGGGAAATGAAAAACTGTTTTTT	CASSPGNEKLFF
.	TRBV12-5	.	TRBJ1-5	TGTGCTAGTGGTTTGGCCCAGGACCAGCCCCAGCATTTT	CASGLAQDQPQHF
.	TRBV11-3	TRBD1	TRBJ2-5	TGTGCCAGCAGGACAGGGGGGGGTGAGACCCAGTACTTC	CASRTGGGETQYF
.	TRBV7-2	TRBD2	TRBJ2-3	TGTGCCAGCAGCCTCTACTTGGGGGGGGATACGCAGTATTTT	CASSLYLGGDTQYF
.	TRBV18	.	TRBJ2-1	TGTGCCAGCTCACCTTCACTGGGGGATGAGCAGTTCTTC	CASSPSLGDEQFF
.	TRBV15	TRBD1	TRBJ1-2	TGTGCCACCAGCAGAATCATCGGGACAGGATCGACCACCTTC	CATSRIIGTGSTTF
.	TRBV19	.	TRBJ1-6	TGTGCCAGCGGGGGGGCCTATAATTCACCCCTCCACTTT	CASGGAYNSPLHF
once	TRBV5-1	TRBD1	TRBJ2-5	TGCGCCAGCAGCAAACAGGGGGTACAAGAGACCCAGTACTTC	CASSKQGVQETQYF
.	TRBV18	.	TRBJ1-5	TGTGCCAGCTCACCACGGACGGCAAGCAATCAGCCCCAGCATTTT	CASSPRTASNQPQHF
.	TRBV7-3	.	TRBJ2-3	TGTGCCAGCAGCTTAAGTCGGGGCGCCGGCACAGATACGCAGTATTTT	CASSLSRGAGTDTQYF
.	TRBV29-1	TRBD2	TRBJ2-3	TGCAGCGCCGGGACTAGCGGGAGTAGCACAGATACGCAGTATTTT	CSAGTSGSSTDTQYF
.	TRBV3-1/TRBV3-2	.	TRBJ1-1	TGTGCCAGCAGCCAAGATAGGGGTTATGAAGCTTTCTTT	CASSQDRGYEAFF
.	TRBV7-9	.	TRBJ1-2	TGTGCCAGCAGCCGGACTCAGGTCGGCTATGGCTACACCTTC	CASSRTQVGYGYTF
.	TRBV5-8	TRBD1	TRBJ2-5	TGTGCCAGCAGCATCGCCGGGACAGGGCAAGAGACCCAGTACTTC	CASSIAGTGQETQYF
few	TRBV9	TRBD2	TRBJ2-3	TGTGCCAGCAGCGTAGTGAGCGGGGGGTCAAATACGCAGTATTTT	CASSVVSGGSNTQYF
.	TRBV29-1	.	TRBJ1-4	TGCAGCGCCCTCGTTGGGACACCCATTTTCTATAATGAAAAACTGTTTTTT	CSALVGTPIFYNEKLFF
.	TRBV18	TRBD1	TRBJ1-2	TGTGCCAGCTCACCGGGACAGGGGGGCTATGGCTACACCTTC	CASSPGQGGYGYTF
.	TRBV20-1	.	TRBJ2-7	TGCAGTGCCCTAATGCCGTCCGAGCAGTACTTC	CSALMPSEQYF
.	TRBV7-7	TRBD1	TRBJ2-5	TGTGCCAGCAGCGCCGGGTTACCATGGGACAGGGGGCCGGGAGAGACCCAGTACTTC	CASSAGLPWDRGPGETQYF
.	TRBV7-2	.	TRBJ2-5	TGTGCCAGCAGCCCCGCGTCCGACCAGTACTTC	CASSPASDQYF
.	TRBV19	.	TRBJ1-1	TGTGCCAGTAGTCCGAACCAAGGCGGAGACACTGAAGCTTTCTTT	CASSPNQGGDTEAFF
.	TRBV6-2/TRBV6-3	.	TRBJ1-2	TGTGCCAGCAGTTACTCGAGGACACCGCCTGGCTACACCTTC	CASSYSRTPPGYTF
.	TRBV6-5	.	TRBJ2-2	TGTGCCAGCAGATTGTGGACAGGGGAGCTGTTTTTT	CASRLWTGELFF
.	TRBV5-1	.	TRBJ2-2	TGCGCCAGCAGCTTGTTAGTCGGGGGTAGTACCGGGGAGCTGTTTTTT	CASSLLVGGSTGELFF
.	TRBV27	.	TRBJ2-1	TGTGCCAGCAGCCAAACTACAAACGAGCAGTTCTTC	CASSQTTNEQFF
once	TRBV19	.	TRBJ1-2	TGTGCCAGTAGTGCGGGACAAGGACTCGGTGGCTACACCTTC	CASSAGQGLGGYTF
.	TRBV27	.	TRBJ1-3	TGTGCCAGCAGTCCCTCTGGAGCCCTCTCTGGAAACACCATATATTTT	CASSPSGALSGNTIYF
.	TRBV5-4	TRBD1	TRBJ1-1	TGTGCCAGCAGCAATCAACAGGGGCGAGGCGGAGCTTTCTTT	CASSNQQGRGGAFF
.	TRBV5-1	TRBD1	TRBJ1-1	TGCGCCAGCAGCTTGGCAGGGGGCCTGAACACTGAAGCTTTCTTT	CASSLAGGLNTEAFF
once	TRBV3-1/TRBV3-2	.	TRBJ1-2	TGTGCCAGCAGCCAAGCGGAGGGGGTTAGCTACACCTTC	CASSQAEGVSYTF
.	TRBV11-3	.	TRBJ2-2	TGTGCCAGCACTTTCTTACAGGTTACCGGGGAGCTGTTTTTT	CASTFLQVTGELFF